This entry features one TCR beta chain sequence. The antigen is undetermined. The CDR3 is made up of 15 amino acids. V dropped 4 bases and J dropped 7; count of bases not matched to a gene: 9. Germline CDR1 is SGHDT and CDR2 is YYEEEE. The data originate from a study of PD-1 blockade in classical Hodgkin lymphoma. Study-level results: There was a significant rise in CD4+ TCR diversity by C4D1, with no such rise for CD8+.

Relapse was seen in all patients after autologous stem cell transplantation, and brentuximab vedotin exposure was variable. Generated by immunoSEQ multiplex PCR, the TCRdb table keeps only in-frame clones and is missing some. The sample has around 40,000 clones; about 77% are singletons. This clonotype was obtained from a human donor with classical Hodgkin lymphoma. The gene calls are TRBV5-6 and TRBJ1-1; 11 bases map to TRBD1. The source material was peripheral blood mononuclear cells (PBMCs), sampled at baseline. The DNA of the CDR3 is TGTGCCAGCAGCGGATTGGACAGGGGGCAGGGTGAAGCTTTCTTT. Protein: CASSGLDRGQGEAFF.